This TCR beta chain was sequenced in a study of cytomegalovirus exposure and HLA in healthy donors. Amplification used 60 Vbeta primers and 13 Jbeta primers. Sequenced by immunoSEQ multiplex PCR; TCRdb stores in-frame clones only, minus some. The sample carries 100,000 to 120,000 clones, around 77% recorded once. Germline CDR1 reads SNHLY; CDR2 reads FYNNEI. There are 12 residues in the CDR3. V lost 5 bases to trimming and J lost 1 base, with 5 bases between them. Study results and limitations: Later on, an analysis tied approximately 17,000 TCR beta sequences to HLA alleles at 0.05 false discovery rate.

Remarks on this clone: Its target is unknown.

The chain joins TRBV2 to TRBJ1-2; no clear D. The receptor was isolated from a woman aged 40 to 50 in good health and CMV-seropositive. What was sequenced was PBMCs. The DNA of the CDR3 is TGTGCCAGCAGTTACGGTAACTATGGCTACACCTTC. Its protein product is CASSYGNYGYTF.